This record concerns one T cell receptor (beta chain) sequence. The sample is drawn from a study of technical replicates of blood from a handful of donors. Some clones are missing from TCRdb's copy, which holds only in-frame ones; the method was immunoSEQ multiplex PCR. The top ten hold around 0.37% of the sample, which has tens of thousands of clones, approximately 94% seen once. J was trimmed by 1 base and V by 4 bases; bases with no gene match: 8. Germline V gene sequence: CDR1 SGHRS, CDR2 YFSETQ. This CDR3 has 18 residues. The sequenced material came from T cells isolated from PBMCs. This clonotype was obtained from a human donor in good health. This chain uses TRBV5-1 with TRBJ2-3; 14 bases agree with TRBD2. The CDR3 loop reads CASSPGTSGSSGTDTQYF. The CDR3 DNA is TGCGCCAGCAGCCCCGGGACTAGCGGGAGTTCGGGCACAGATACGCAGTATTTT.